Below, 2 T cell receptor beta chains from the same sample are listed, as sequenced in a study of human CD8 memory T cell subsets. Making the TCR beta libraries relied on UMI-labeled 5' RACE. From the 5' RACE reads, TCRdb lists one entry per CDR3 protein and no DNA. The table for this sample gives 9,000 to 10,000 distinct CDR3 sequences. Specimen: CD8+ T cells from PBMCs. The source of these receptors is a human donor in good health.

The chain employs TRBV7-3 and TRBJ2-1; TCRdb selects TRBD2, and the lack of DNA leaves this call unchecked. CDR1 and CDR2 (germline): SGHTA, FQGTGA. This CDR3 has 13 residues. The CDR3 here is CASSAGLNNEQFF.

This clonotype is deemed medium-sized by its frequency. The V and J genes are TRBV9 and TRBJ2-2. Germline V gene lookup returns CDR1 SGDLS and CDR2 YYNGEE. CDR3 length: 15 amino acids. This CDR3 is CASSVQDENTGELFF.